One and the same sample provided the 14 T cell receptor beta chains below, sequenced in a study of T-cell reconstitution after alpha-beta-depleted transplantation in children. Using unique molecular identifiers, the investigators prepared the TCRbeta library. In TCRdb, the PCR reads were re-called with MiXCR into one record per CDR3 protein. This table has a few hundred thousand distinct CDR3 sequences, 9.7% appearing once. The sequences come from PBMCs from the stem cell graft donor, collected from the stem cell graft. The receptors originated from a human donor who donated a stem cell graft to a child with SCID.

This clonotype appeared many times. The rearrangement links TRBV12-3 or TRBV12-4 to TRBJ1-5; TRBD1 matches 7 bases. V lost 5 bases, J lost 3 bases, and 4 bases stayed unmatched. The length of the CDR3 is 14 residues. The CDR3 sequence: CASSTGQTNQPQHF. Written as DNA, the CDR3 is TGTGCCAGCAGTACGGGACAGACCAATCAGCCCCAGCATTTT.

This clonotype occurred a few times. This rearrangement joins TRBV4-1 to TRBJ1-5, with D unresolved. V lost 1 base, J lost 4 bases, and 8 bases lay in between. CDR1 is MGHRA and CDR2 is YSYEKL in the germline V gene. The CDR3 extends over 14 amino acids. The CDR3 loop reads CASSQGWANQPQHF. The CDR3 coding sequence is TGCGCCAGCAGCCAAGGTTGGGCTAATCAGCCCCAGCATTTT.

This clonotype has a count of ten or more. The chain combines TRBV15 with TRBJ2-3; the D gene is possibly TRBD2 (7 bases). This CDR3 has 14 residues. Between the trimmed V and J ends, which lost 6 bases and 2 bases, there was a span of 12 bases. CDR1 LNHNV and CDR2 YYDKDF come from the germline V gene (reference sequence). This CDR3 reads CATSRGGDTDTQYF. CDR3 bases: TGTGCCACCAGTAGGGGGGGGGACACAGATACGCAGTATTTT.

This clonotype occurred many times. This chain connects TRBV6-1 to TRBJ1-6; no firm D call. V lost 7 bases, J lost 4 bases, and 8 bases lay in between. CDR3 size: 13 residues. Germline V gene lookup returns CDR1 MNHNS and CDR2 SASEGT. CDR3 sequence reads: CASTAAYNSPLHF. The CDR3 nucleotides read TGTGCCAGCACGGCAGCGTATAATTCACCCCTCCACTTT.

This clonotype was seen many times. The V call is TRBV5-1, the J call TRBJ1-1; D possibly corresponds to TRBD1 (6 bases). The CDR3 is 15 amino acids. Germline V gene lookup returns CDR1 SGHRS and CDR2 YFSETQ. Trimming shortened V by 1 base and J by 0 bases, and 10 bases separated the two germline ends. CDR3 in DNA: TGCGCCAGCAGCTTGTCCCGGACAGTGAACACTGAAGCTTTCTTT. Amino acids: CASSLSRTVNTEAFF.

On this clonotype: A clone one base away is much larger, so this may be a read error. CDR3 nucleotide sequence: TGCGCCAGCAGCTTGGGCGCGACTACCGGGGGCTACACAGATACGCAGTATTTT. This encodes CASSLGATTGGYTDTQYF. J is TRBJ2-3 and V is TRBV5-1, with D perhaps assigned TRBD1 or TRBD2 (6 bases each). In germline, CDR1 is SGHRS, CDR2 YFSETQ. The CDR3 totals 18 residues. V dropped 0 bases and J dropped 2 bases, with 19 bases sitting between them.

The chain uses TRBV29-1 and TRBJ2-2, with D possibly being TRBD2 (6 bases). The CDR3 is 15 amino acids. V lost 6 bases, J lost 3 bases, and 17 bases lay in between. Germline lookup yields CDR1 SQVTM and CDR2 ANQGSEA. The CDR3 here is CSVRRGEADTGELFF. DNA for the CDR3: TGCAGCGTGAGAAGAGGGGAGGCGGACACCGGGGAGCTGTTTTTT.

This clonotype has ten or more counts. This chain uses TRBV7-2 with TRBJ1-5; 7 bases agree with TRBD1. V was clipped by 1 base and J by 6 bases; unmatched bases: 9. The CDR3 spans 16 residues. Germline CDR1 is SGHTA and CDR2 is FQGNSA. The CDR3 region is CASSLGRQGWGQPQHF. In nucleotides, the CDR3 is TGTGCCAGCAGCTTAGGACGACAGGGTTGGGGTCAGCCCCAGCATTTT.

This clonotype was counted at least ten times. The chain employs TRBV12-3 or TRBV12-4 and TRBJ2-7, with TRBD1 as a possible D gene (6 bases). V lost 3 bases, J lost 6 bases, and 12 bases lay in between. The CDR3 contains 13 residues. CDR3 coding DNA: TGTGCCAGCAGTTTGGGCAGGGGTAGCGAGCAGTACTTC. Protein: CASSLGRGSEQYF.

This clonotype has only one observation. This chain uses TRBV10-3 with TRBJ1-1, with 7 bases matching TRBD1. V lost 2 bases and J lost 14; bases outside the gene matches: 11. The CDR3 sequence is 13 residues long. The germline V gene has CDR1 ENHRY and CDR2 SYGVKD. The CDR3, as DNA: TGTGCCATCAGTGAGCTACAGGGGCCTAAGTACTTCTTT. Protein product: CAISELQGPKYFF.

In this sample, this clonotype turned up many times. The chain is built from TRBV12-3 or TRBV12-4 and TRBJ2-7; the D gene is possibly TRBD2 (6 bases). The CDR3 is 14 amino acids. Trimming left V 5 bases short and J 0 bases short, with 11 bases between. CDR3: CASSRGTSSYEQYF. CDR3 nucleotides: TGTGCCAGCAGTCGTGGGACTTCCTCCTACGAGCAGTACTTC.

This clonotype was counted at least ten times. The V call is TRBV5-1, the J call TRBJ2-1; 7 bases are shared with TRBD2. The CDR3 contains 18 residues. CDR1 is SGHRS, CDR2 YFSETQ, per germline. The V segment lost 1 base and the J segment 0 bases; nucleotides outside the gene matches: 10. In DNA form, the CDR3 reads TGCGCCAGCAGCTTGTTGGCGCTAGCGGAAAACTCCTACAATGAGCAGTTCTTC. Its translation is CASSLLALAENSYNEQFF. The full variable domain, its missing parts supplied by reference TRBV5-1 and TRBJ2-1, is KAGVTQTPRYLIKTRGQQVTLSCSPISGHRSVSWYQQTPGQGLQFLFEYFSETQRNKGNFPGRFSGRQFSNSRSEMNVSTLELGDSALYLCASSLLALAENSYNEQFFGPGTRLTVL.

There are many counts of this clonotype. The V gene is TRBV25-1, the J gene TRBJ1-2; 7 nucleotides agree with TRBD1. CDR1 and CDR2 from the germline V gene are MGHDK and SYGVNS. V dropped 4 bases and J dropped 4; count of bases not matched to a gene: 12. This CDR3 has 16 amino acids. CDR3 loop: CASSAAARGPGYGYTF. The CDR3 DNA is TGTGCCAGCAGTGCGGCGGCTAGGGGGCCCGGCTATGGCTACACCTTC.

In its sample, this clonotype was seen many times. The rearrangement links TRBV12-3 or TRBV12-4 to TRBJ1-6; perhaps TRBD1 as D (6 bases). The CDR3 contains 15 residues. The V and J ends lost 3 bases and 7 bases respectively, with 13 bases between them. The CDR3 DNA reads TGTGCCAGCAGTTTTGTTGGAGGGGGGAATTCACCCCTCCACTTT. This codes for CASSFVGGGNSPLHF.